A selection of T cell receptor beta chains follows, all from one sample in a study of T cells after posttransplantation cyclophosphamide. The table came from immunoSEQ multiplex PCR; TCRdb's copy has only in-frame clones and leaves some out. The sample contains about 30,000 clones, none occurring once; approximately 2.6% lies in the top ten. Sample: PBMCs. Receptors originate from a woman aged 55-70 years in good health, CMV-negative, and a related stem cell transplant donor. CDR3s include the opening cysteine and the closing phenylalanine or tryptophan. Fields, in order: V gene, clone size, J gene, CDR3 length, D gene, CDR3 DNA, CDR3 protein. A D gene is named only where the DNA matches it firmly. Size values are once, few and many counts, or a class for expanded clones, and some rows have none.

TRBV5-6	many	TRBJ2-3	16	TRBD2	TGTGCCAGCAGCTGGGGACTAGCGGGAGGGAAAGATACGCAGTATTTT	CASSWGLAGGKDTQYF
TRBV5-4	many	TRBJ2-5	15	-	TGTGCCAGCAGCTTGGCCGGCAGGCACCAAGAGACCCAGTACTTC	CASSLAGRHQETQYF
TRBV15	many	TRBJ2-1	17	-	TGTGCCACCAGCAGAGAGGTGAGGGCAGGACTAAACAATGAGCAGTTCTTC	CATSREVRAGLNNEQFF
TRBV24-1	-	TRBJ1-5	15	TRBD1	TGTGCCACCAGTGACCGGACAGGGGGCAATCAGCCCCAGCATTTT	CATSDRTGGNQPQHF
TRBV28	many	TRBJ1-2	15	TRBD1	TGTGCCAGCAGTCTCCTGGACAGGGCCAATAATATCCACACCTTC	CASSLLDRANNIHTF
TRBV4-1	few	TRBJ2-3	15	TRBD2	TGCGCCAGCAGCCCGAGCGGGGGGGCCAAAGATACGCAGTATTTT	CASSPSGGAKDTQYF
TRBV27	many	TRBJ2-1	20	TRBD2	TGTGCCAGCAGTTTCCCTTCCGGACTAGCGGGGGGCCCATCCTACAATGAGCAGTTCTTC	CASSFPSGLAGGPSYNEQFF
TRBV5-1	-	TRBJ2-3	14	-	TGCGCCAGCAGCTTGGCCTCGGTCACAGATACGCAGTATTTT	CASSLASVTDTQYF
TRBV9	-	TRBJ2-2	14	-	TGTGCCAGCAGGGCGAAGGGGGGGACCGGGGAGCTGTTTTTT	CASRAKGGTGELFF
TRBV12-3/TRBV12-4	-	TRBJ1-6	16	TRBD1	TGTGCCAGCAGTTCAGGGGGACGGCTATATAATTCACCCCTCCACTTT	CASSSGGRLYNSPLHF
TRBV12-3/TRBV12-4	few	TRBJ1-2	15	TRBD1	TGTGCCAGCAGCCTAGCAAAGGGGGCCGGATGGGGCTACACCTTC	CASSLAKGAGWGYTF
TRBV5-3	many	TRBJ1-2	17	-	TGTGCCAGAAGCCACGACAAACCGGGACAAAGAAAAATGGGCTACACCTTC	CARSHDKPGQRKMGYTF
TRBV11-3	many	TRBJ2-1	14	-	TGTGCCAGCAGCTTAGAAGGGGGTTACAATGAGCAGTTCTTC	CASSLEGGYNEQFF
TRBV4-1	-	TRBJ1-2	14	-	TGCGCCAGCAGCCAACCGACAGGCCCGAGTGGCTACACCTTC	CASSQPTGPSGYTF
TRBV4-2	-	TRBJ2-2	15	-	TGTGCCAGCAGCCGAGACCAGCGGAACACCGGGGAGCTGTTTTTT	CASSRDQRNTGELFF
TRBV18	many	TRBJ2-7	15	-	TGTGCCAGCTCAGCCGCTAGGCCGGGGGGCGGCGAGCAGTACTTC	CASSAARPGGGEQYF